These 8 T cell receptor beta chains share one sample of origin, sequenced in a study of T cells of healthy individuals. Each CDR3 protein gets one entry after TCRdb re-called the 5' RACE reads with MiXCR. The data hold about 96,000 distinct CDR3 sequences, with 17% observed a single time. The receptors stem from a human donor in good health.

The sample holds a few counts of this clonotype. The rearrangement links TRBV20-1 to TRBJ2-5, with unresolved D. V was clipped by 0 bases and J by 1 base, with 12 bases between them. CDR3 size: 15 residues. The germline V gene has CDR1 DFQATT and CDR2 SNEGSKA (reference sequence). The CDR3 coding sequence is TGCAGTGCTAGAGATTCAGGCGATTTCCAAGAGACCCAGTACTTC. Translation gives CSARDSGDFQETQYF.

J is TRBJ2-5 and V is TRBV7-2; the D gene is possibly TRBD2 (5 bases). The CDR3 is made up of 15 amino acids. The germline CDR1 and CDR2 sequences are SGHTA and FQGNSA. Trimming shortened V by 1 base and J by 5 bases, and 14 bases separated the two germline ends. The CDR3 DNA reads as TGTGCCAGCAGCTTAGTAGCGACGAAAGGCGAGACCCAGTACTTC. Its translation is CASSLVATKGETQYF. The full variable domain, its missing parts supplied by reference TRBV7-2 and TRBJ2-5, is GAGVSQSPSNKVTEKGKDVELRCDPISGHTALYWYRQSLGQGLEFLIYFQGNSAPDKSGLPSDRFSAERTGGSVSTLTIQRTQQEDSAVYLCASSLVATKGETQYFGPGTRLLVL.

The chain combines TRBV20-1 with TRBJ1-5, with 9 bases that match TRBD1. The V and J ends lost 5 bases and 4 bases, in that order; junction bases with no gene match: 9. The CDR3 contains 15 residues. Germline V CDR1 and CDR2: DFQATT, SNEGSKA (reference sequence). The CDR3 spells CSAQQGALSNQPQHF. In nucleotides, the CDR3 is TGCAGTGCTCAACAGGGGGCCCTGAGTAATCAGCCCCAGCATTTT.

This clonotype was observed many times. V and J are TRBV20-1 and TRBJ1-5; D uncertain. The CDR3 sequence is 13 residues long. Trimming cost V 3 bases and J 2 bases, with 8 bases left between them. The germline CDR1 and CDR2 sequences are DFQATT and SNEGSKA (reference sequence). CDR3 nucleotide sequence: TGCAGTGCTAGGCGCCGGGGCAATCAGCCCCAGCATTTT. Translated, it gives CSARRRGNQPQHF.

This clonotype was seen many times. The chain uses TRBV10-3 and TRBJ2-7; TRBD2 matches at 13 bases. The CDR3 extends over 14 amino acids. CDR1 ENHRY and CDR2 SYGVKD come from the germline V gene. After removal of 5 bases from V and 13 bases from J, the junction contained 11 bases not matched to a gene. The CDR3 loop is CAISPTWTSGSTYF. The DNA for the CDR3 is TGTGCCATCAGTCCAACCTGGACTAGCGGGAGTACCTACTTC.

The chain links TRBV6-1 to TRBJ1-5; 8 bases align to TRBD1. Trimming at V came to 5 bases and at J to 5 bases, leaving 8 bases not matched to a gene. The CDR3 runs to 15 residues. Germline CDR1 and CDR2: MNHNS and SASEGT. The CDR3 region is CASSWDRTKDQPQHF. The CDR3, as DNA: TGTGCCAGCAGTTGGGACAGGACTAAGGATCAGCCCCAGCATTTT.

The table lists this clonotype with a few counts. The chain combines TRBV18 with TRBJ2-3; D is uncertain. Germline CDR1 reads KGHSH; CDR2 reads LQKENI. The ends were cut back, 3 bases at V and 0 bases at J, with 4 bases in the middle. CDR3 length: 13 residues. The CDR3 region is CASSPESTDTQYF. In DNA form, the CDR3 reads TGTGCCAGCTCACCGGAGAGCACAGATACGCAGTATTTT. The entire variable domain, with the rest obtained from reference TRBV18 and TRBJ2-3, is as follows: NAGVMQNPRHLVRRRGQEARLRCSPMKGHSHVYWYRQLPEEGLKFMVYLQKENIIDESGMPKERFSAEFPKEGPSILRIQQVVRGDSAAYFCASSPESTDTQYFGPGTRLTVL.

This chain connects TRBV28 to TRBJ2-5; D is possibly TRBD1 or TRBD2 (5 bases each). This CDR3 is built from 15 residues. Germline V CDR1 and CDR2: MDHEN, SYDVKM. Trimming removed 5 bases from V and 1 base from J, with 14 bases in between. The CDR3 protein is CASSLLGDPQETQYF. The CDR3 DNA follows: TGTGCCAGCAGTCTATTGGGGGATCCCCAAGAGACCCAGTACTTC.